The 24 T cell receptor beta chains listed next were all sequenced from one sample in a study of tumor-infiltrating lymphocytes in primary liver carcinoma. With a constant-region primer, TCR beta cDNA was made from around 520 ng of total RNA. A slightly modified ARM-PCR protocol with three nested multiplex PCR rounds produced these TCR beta libraries. Both of the initial two PCR rounds ran for about 11 cycles and employed TRBV1-TRBV30 forward primers alongside a C-beta reverse primer. TCRdb analysed the multiplex PCR reads with MiXCR anew, one entry per CDR3 protein. The sample contains fewer than 400,000 distinct CDR3 sequences, roughly 60% of which appear only once. Germline DNA was also extracted, with blood RNA taken from unsorted whole blood. Sequencing used peripheral blood. Receptors originate from a man aged 35 to 55 with primary liver carcinoma and hepatitis B virus infection.

The genes are TRBV11-1 and TRBJ2-4; perhaps D is TRBD1 or TRBD2 (5 bases each). The germline CDR1 and CDR2 sequences are SGHAT and FQDESV (reference sequence). Trimming removed 6 bases at V and 5 bases at J, with 14 bases between. This CDR3 region has 14 residues. CDR3 nucleotide sequence: TGTGCCAGCAGTCCACGGGGCAGGGAAAACATTCAGTACTTC. Translating gives CASSPRGRENIQYF.

As regards this clonotype: One end of the junction fails to match germline, which may point to a read error. This rearrangement joins TRBV29-1 to TRBJ1-2; 9 bases fit TRBD1. There are 15 residues in the CDR3. Germline loops: CDR1 SQVTM, CDR2 ANQGSEA. The CDR3 loop is CSVAVPGQGNYDYTF. The CDR3 DNA reads TGCAGCGTCGCTGTCCCGGGACAGGGTAACTATGACTACACCTTC.

The chain recombines TRBV11-2 with TRBJ2-3, with 14 bases identical to TRBD2. Germline trimming cut 1 base from V and 4 bases from J; bases unmatched to any gene: 10. This CDR3 contains 19 residues. The V gene's germline CDR1 is SGHAT and CDR2 FQNNGV. The CDR3 spells CASSLVRLAGGPVADTQYF. CDR3 sequence (DNA): TGTGCCAGCAGCTTAGTCAGACTAGCGGGAGGGCCGGTCGCAGATACGCAGTATTTT.

The chain is built from TRBV5-6 and TRBJ1-1; D unclear. V lost 2 bases, J lost 8 bases, and 10 bases lay in between. CDR1 is SGHDT, CDR2 YYEEEE, per germline. The CDR3 is 12 amino acids. CDR3 sequence reads: CASSLRAEEAFF. In DNA, the CDR3 is TGTGCCAGCAGCTTAAGAGCTGAGGAAGCTTTCTTT.

With regard to this clonotype: Mismatch with germline at one junction end may stem from a read error. The V gene is TRBV7-9, the J gene TRBJ1-5; D unclear. The CDR3 consists of 13 residues. Germline V gene data show CDR1 as SEHNR and CDR2 as FQNEAQ (reference sequence). The CDR3 region is CASSLAPSQSQHF. The CDR3 coding sequence is TGTGCCAGCAGCTTAGCGCCAAGTCAGTCCCAGCATTTT.

Comment on this clonotype: A much larger clone differs by one base, so this may be a read error. This rearrangement joins TRBV6-1 to TRBJ2-1; D is perhaps TRBD1 (6 bases). In germline, CDR1 is MNHNS, CDR2 SASEGT. Trimming left V 1 base short and J 4 bases short, with 14 bases between. The CDR3 runs to 16 residues. The CDR3 nucleotides read TGTGCCAGCAGTGAAGAGGTAGGGGGTAAGTACAATGAGCAGTTCTTC. Translating gives CASSEEVGGKYNEQFF.

Comments on this clonotype: As the CDR3 is not closed by the conserved phenylalanine or tryptophan, this likely results from a read error. The DNA is left out, because the CDR3 cannot be placed on it with certainty; the CDR3 is given as TCRdb lists it. This rearrangement joins TRBV29-1 to TRBJ2-6. Including both end residues, the CDR3 is 13 amino acids long. Germline V gives CDR1 SQVTM, CDR2 ANQGSEA. The CDR3 region is CSVTGSGANVLTL.

A few counts support this clonotype. The J gene is TRBJ1-5, the V gene TRBV28; D is unclear. Trimming stripped 7 bases from V and 7 bases from J, with 14 bases between. The CDR3 is 13 residues long. Looked up from germline, CDR1 is MDHEN and CDR2 is SYDVKM. CDR3 loop: CASTAVTGQPQHF. The DNA for the CDR3 is TGTGCCAGCACCGCAGTGACTGGACAGCCCCAGCATTTT. The variable domain in full, with the rest retrieved from reference TRBV28 and TRBJ1-5, is DVKVTQSSRYLVKRTGEKVFLECVQDMDHENMFWYRQDPGLGLRLIYFSYDVKMKEKGDIPEGYSVSREKKERFSLILESASTNQTSMYLCASTAVTGQPQHFGDGTRLSIL.

V usage is TRBV11-1 and J usage is TRBJ2-7, with D perhaps TRBD1 (5 bases). Trimming took 5 bases from V and 7 from J, leaving 24 bases between them. This CDR3 comprises 16 residues. The V gene's germline CDR1 is SGHAT and CDR2 FQDESV (reference sequence). In DNA form, the CDR3 reads TGTGCCAGCAGCCTGCGCATCAGGGCGTCCCTGGGAGAGCAGTACTTC. This gives the protein CASSLRIRASLGEQYF.

Concerning this clonotype: The junction shows a germline mismatch at one end, possibly a read error. The chain uses TRBV5-4 and TRBJ2-4, with 7 bases fitting TRBD1. This CDR3 region has 15 residues. Germline V CDR1 and CDR2: SGHNT, YYREEE (reference sequence). CDR3 residues: CASNLKGGSRNIQYF. For the CDR3, the DNA is TGTGCCAGCAACTTGAAAGGGGGCAGTAGAAACATTCAGTACTTC.

In regard to this clonotype: A read error may be the cause here, since a much bigger clone is one base away. The CDR3: CASSSGTGVRELCF. The CDR3 DNA follows: TGTGCCAGCAGTTCCGGGACAGGGGTACGGGAGCTGTGTTTT. The chain has TRBV6-5 and TRBJ2-2; 10 bases match TRBD1. CDR1 and CDR2 (germline): MNHEY, SVGAGI. This CDR3 has 14 residues.

The chain employs TRBV29-1 and TRBJ2-7, with 11 bases that match TRBD1. The V gene's germline CDR1 is SQVTM and CDR2 ANQGSEA. V gave up 8 bases and J gave up 6 bases; unmatched junction bases: 6. The CDR3 is 12 residues long. CDR3 in DNA: TGCAGCACCAGGACAGGGGGCAGCGAGCAGTACTTC. It encodes CSTRTGGSEQYF.

This clonotype was detected many times. The V and J genes are TRBV6-2 or TRBV6-3 and TRBJ2-7, with D possibly TRBD2 on 6 matching bases. This CDR3 has 14 amino acids. The germline CDR1 and CDR2 sequences are MNHEY and SVGEGT. The ends were cut back, 5 bases at V and 0 bases at J, with 11 bases in the middle. As DNA, the CDR3 is TGTGCCAGCAGTCCCAGGACTACCTCCTACGAGCAGTACTTC. This encodes CASSPRTTSYEQYF.

Details on this clonotype: This may come from a read error, since a much larger clone is one base off. V and J are TRBV6-1 and TRBJ2-3; 10 bases line up with TRBD2. Germline CDR1 MNHNS, CDR2 SASEGT. The CDR3 is made up of 17 amino acids. The CDR3 here is CARSGVSGRAAGDTQYF. The CDR3 nucleotides read TGTGCCAGAAGTGGGGTGAGCGGGAGGGCCGCAGGAGATACGCAGTATTTT.

About this clonotype itself: A much larger clone lies a single base off, so this may be a read error. V is TRBV4-1 and J is TRBJ2-3, with TRBD2 identical over 10 bases. CDR3 size: 15 residues. From germline, CDR1 is MGHRA and CDR2 YSYEKL. DNA for the CDR3: TGCGTCAGCAGCCGAGCGGGAGGGCCGACAGATACGCAGTATTTT. Protein sequence: CVSSRAGGPTDTQYF.

The V gene is TRBV6-5, the J gene TRBJ2-7, with a possible D match to TRBD2 (5 bases). V lost 3 bases and J lost 3, with 12 bases in between. From germline, CDR1 is MNHEY and CDR2 SVGAGI. This CDR3 region has 14 residues. The CDR3 loop reads CASSYGELVYEQYF. Written as DNA, the CDR3 is TGTGCCAGCAGTTATGGGGAACTAGTCTACGAGCAGTACTTC.

The DNA of the CDR3 is TGTGCCAGCAGTTTAGGATCGACTTCGAACACTGAAGCTTTCTTT. Its protein product is CASSLGSTSNTEAFF. The chain recombines TRBV27 with TRBJ1-1, with D uncertain. The CDR3 totals 15 residues. With 2 bases removed from V and 1 base from J, the gap between germline ends came to 11 bases. Germline assignment: CDR1 MNHEY and CDR2 SMNVEV (reference sequence).

On this clonotype itself: A much larger clone is a single base away; this may be a read error. V is TRBV4-2 and J is TRBJ2-7, with D tentatively TRBD2 (5 bases). The CDR3 length is 14 residues. V was pared by 1 base and J by 6 bases, with 13 bases between. CDR1 is LGHNA, CDR2 YNFKEQ, per germline. The CDR3 sequence is CASSQGTSYSEQYF. In DNA, the CDR3 is TGTGCCAGCAGCCAAGGTACTAGTTACAGCGAGCAGTACTTC.

Regarding this clonotype: A much larger clone is a single base away; this may be a read error. The rearrangement uses TRBV29-1 and TRBJ1-2, with 9 nucleotides matching TRBD1. This CDR3 contains 14 residues. Per germline, CDR1 SQVTM and CDR2 ANQGSEA. J lost 8 bases, V lost 6 bases, and 13 bases had no gene match. DNA of the CDR3: TGCAGCGTGGCCATGACCGTACAGGGGGCCGGCTACACCTTC. This sequence encodes CSVAMTVQGAGYTF.

This clonotype came up once. Since no conserved phenylalanine or tryptophan closes the CDR3, a read error is the likely cause. The rearrangement uses TRBV11-1 and TRBJ2-1; possibly TRBD1 or TRBD2 for D (5 bases each). The V end lost 6 bases, the J end lost 2 bases, and 17 bases lay between the germline ends. This CDR3 spans 16 amino acids. Germline V gene lookup returns CDR1 SGHAT and CDR2 FQDESV (reference sequence). The CDR3 coding sequence is TGTGCCAGCAGGTCTAGGGGCGGAGGCGCCTACAATGAGCAGTTCTTA. This encodes CASRSRGGGAYNEQFL.

The sample holds many counts of this clonotype. The chain combines TRBV4-3 with TRBJ2-1, with 7 bases fitting TRBD2. Losses at the gene ends were 0 bases for V and 8 bases for J; bases not matched to a gene: 7. The germline V gene encodes CDR1 LGHNA and CDR2 YSLEER. The CDR3 consists of 15 residues. The CDR3 here is CASSQDRVGGDEQFF. In DNA, the CDR3 is TGCGCCAGCAGCCAAGATCGAGTTGGGGGGGATGAGCAGTTCTTC.

On this clonotype: An end of the junction differs from the germline gene, which may be a read error. For the CDR3, the DNA is TGTGCCAGCAGCTTCGGACAGAGCACAGGTACGCAGTATTTT. It translates to CASSFGQSTGTQYF. The J gene is TRBJ2-3, the V gene TRBV7-9, with a weak D call TRBD1 (6 bases). Germline V gives CDR1 SEHNR, CDR2 FQNEAQ (reference sequence). The CDR3 loop spans 14 amino acids.

To note about this clonotype: This clone may be a read error of a much larger clone one base away. V is TRBV6-1 and J is TRBJ1-2, with a weak D call TRBD1 (5 bases). This CDR3 comprises 14 residues. Trimming shortened V by 4 bases and J by 0 bases, and 9 bases separated the two germline ends. CDR1 is MNHNS and CDR2 is SASEGT in the germline V gene. This CDR3 is CASSGGGTNYGYTF. The CDR3 DNA is TGTGCCAGCAGTGGGGGCGGTACTAACTATGGCTACACCTTC.

As concerns this clonotype: Possible read error: a much larger clone is one base away. The chain combines TRBV29-1 with TRBJ2-5; D is perhaps TRBD2 (5 bases). Germline CDR1 reads SQVTM; CDR2 reads ANQGSEA. This CDR3 is 14 amino acids long. CDR3 protein: CRVELSRGPETQYF. In nucleotides, the CDR3 is TGCAGGGTTGAACTGTCCAGAGGGCCGGAGACCCAGTACTTC.